This T cell receptor (beta chain) derives from a study of T cells after yellow fever vaccination. As regards this clonotype: Its antigen is unidentified.

Each CDR3 protein gets one entry after TCRdb re-called the 5' RACE reads with MiXCR. The sample carries a few hundred thousand distinct CDR3 sequences, 19% recorded once. Whole-study results and caveats: It was a weaker secondary response, yet one that peaked faster, at day 5 versus 15. The study re-detected most primary-vaccination clones after the booster (approximately 96% CD4, just over 85% CD8). CD4 and CD8 compartments shared a small share of clonotypes.

V dropped 10 bases and J dropped 3 bases, with 16 bases sitting between them. The CDR3 extends over 13 amino acids. The clonotype comes from a man aged 30 to 39 who received the YFV17D yellow fever vaccine. V gene TRBV23-1 combines with J gene TRBJ2-7; weak D call: TRBD1 (6 bases). TRBV23-1 is recorded as an ORF, its role being uncertain. The input for sequencing was PBMCs, taken 15 days after the yellow fever booster vaccination. CDR3 in amino acids: CATNLDRSYEQYF. CDR3 DNA sequence: TGCGCCACCAACCTCGACAGGAGCTACGAGCAGTACTTC.